These 15 T cell receptor beta chains came from one sample sequenced in a study of blood T cell repertoires in COVID-19. Sequencing was performed with immunoSEQ multiplex PCR; in TCRdb, only in-frame clones are kept and a portion is missing. Of 360,000 or so clones in the sample, over 80% are singletons; the top ten hold about 4.8%. The sequenced sample consisted of PBMCs or T cells enriched from blood (not recorded which). The receptors originated from a woman in her forties or fifties who had recovered from COVID-19.

The V gene is TRBV14, the J gene TRBJ1-2; unclear D gene. The CDR3 spans 14 residues. CDR1 and CDR2 from the germline V gene are SGHDN and FVKESK. Trimming removed 1 base at V and 8 bases at J, with 14 bases between. This CDR3 reads CASSQVFSGSGYTF. The CDR3 DNA follows: TGTGCCAGCAGCCAAGTTTTTTCGGGTTCGGGCTACACCTTC.

The chain carries TRBV27 and TRBJ1-2; 7 nucleotides match TRBD1. Germline loops: CDR1 MNHEY, CDR2 SMNVEV (reference sequence). The CDR3 has 14 residues. V dropped 5 bases and J dropped 5; count of bases not matched to a gene: 8. The CDR3 coding sequence is TGTGCCAGCAGTCTAAAGGGGGCCACGTATGGCTACACCTTC. Translating gives CASSLKGATYGYTF.

The chain uses TRBV27 and TRBJ1-4; the match to TRBD1 covers 10 bases. Germline CDR1 and CDR2: MNHEY and SMNVEV (reference sequence). The CDR3 consists of 15 residues. V lost 6 bases and J lost 10; bases outside the gene matches: 11. DNA for the CDR3: TGTGCCAGCAGGGGAGGGACAGGGGATTCCGGAAAACTGTTTTTT. It encodes CASRGGTGDSGKLFF.

V is TRBV4-1 and J is TRBJ2-2; tentative D call: TRBD2 (5 bases). Trimming removed 4 bases at V and 5 bases at J, with 11 bases between. Germline values: CDR1 MGHRA, CDR2 YSYEKL. The CDR3 length is 14 residues. The CDR3 DNA reads TGCGCCAGCAGCCCCGGTTCGGGGACCGGGGAGCTGTTTTTT. Residues: CASSPGSGTGELFF.

Only one count was recorded for this clone. The chain combines TRBV19 with TRBJ2-1; TRBD1 matches at 7 bases. Per germline, CDR1 LNHDA and CDR2 SQIVND (reference sequence). J was trimmed by 5 bases and V by 6 bases; bases with no gene match: 10. The CDR3 is 15 residues long. The CDR3 sequence is CASSLQTGSHNEQFF. CDR3 sequence (DNA): TGTGCCAGTAGCCTACAGACAGGGTCGCACAATGAGCAGTTCTTC.

The rearrangement links TRBV24-1 to TRBJ1-2; 7 nucleotides match TRBD1. Unmatched junction bases numbered 5, after V lost 3 bases and J lost 2 bases. The CDR3 runs to 15 residues. Per the germline V gene, CDR1 is KGHDR and CDR2 is SFDVKD. CDR3 in amino acids: CATSDHRGQNYGYTF. For the CDR3, the DNA is TGTGCCACCAGTGATCACCGGGGACAGAACTATGGCTACACCTTC.

The V and J genes are TRBV18 and TRBJ1-4; D uncertain. This CDR3 is 13 amino acids long. Germline V lookup: CDR1 KGHSH, CDR2 LQKENI. Trimming shortened V by 1 base and J by 8 bases, and 8 bases separated the two germline ends. The CDR3 loop reads CASSPLRGEKLFF. The CDR3 DNA is TGTGCCAGCTCACCACTCCGGGGAGAAAAACTGTTTTTT.

CDR3 residues: CATTQGYNSPLHF. CDR3 coding DNA: TGTGCCACCACCCAGGGATATAATTCACCCCTCCACTTT. The chain employs TRBV15 and TRBJ1-6; TRBD1 might be the D (5 bases). Germline assignment: CDR1 LNHNV and CDR2 YYDKDF (reference sequence). There are 13 residues in the CDR3. The V and J ends lost 7 bases and 4 bases respectively, with 8 bases between them.

The chain has TRBV29-1 and TRBJ1-2; D is ambiguous. The CDR3 extends over 12 amino acids. Germline V CDR1 and CDR2: SQVTM, ANQGSEA. V was clipped by 7 bases and J by 8 bases, with 17 bases between them. CDR3 in DNA: TGCAGCGCTGGGTCCCGGGAACCCGGCTACACCTTC. This encodes CSAGSREPGYTF.

This chain links TRBV3-1 (or the pseudogene TRBV3-2) with TRBJ1-4; D gene uncertain. Trimming removed 6 bases at V and 8 bases at J, with 19 bases between. There are 15 residues in the CDR3. Germline CDR1 is LGHDT and CDR2 is YNNKEL (reference sequence). The CDR3 region is CASSNPGSPGEKLFF. CDR3 nucleotide sequence: TGTGCCAGCAGTAATCCGGGATCACCGGGGGAAAAACTGTTTTTT.

The chain joins TRBV12-5 to TRBJ1-1; a weak D match, TRBD1 (6 bases). From germline, CDR1 is LGHNT and CDR2 FRNRAP. The CDR3 covers 13 residues. The ends were cut back, 3 bases at V and 8 bases at J, with 13 bases in the middle. The CDR3 DNA reads TGTGCTAGTGGTTTAACCGGGACACGGGAAGCTTTCTTT. It is translated as CASGLTGTREAFF.

V usage is TRBV24-1 and J usage is TRBJ2-3, with D perhaps TRBD2 (5 bases). The CDR3 consists of 14 residues. Germline CDR1 KGHDR, CDR2 SFDVKD. V dropped 3 bases and J dropped 5 bases, with 11 bases sitting between them. CDR3 amino acids: CATSDTRVGDTQYF. CDR3 sequence (DNA): TGTGCCACCAGTGATACTAGGGTAGGAGATACGCAGTATTTT.

In this sample, this clone turned up once. The chain has TRBV25-1 and TRBJ1-3; D is ambiguous. The CDR3 consists of 13 residues. Germline-derived CDR1 and CDR2 are MGHDK and SYGVNS. V lost 10 bases to trimming and J lost 2 bases, with 12 bases between them. The CDR3 spells CATVPVPGNTIYF. CDR3 nucleotides: TGTGCCACCGTCCCGGTCCCTGGAAACACCATATATTTT.

This clone was observed a handful of times. The DNA for the CDR3 is TGTGCCAGCAGCCGGAGGGGAGACACTGAAGCTTTCTTT. It yields the protein CASSRRGDTEAFF. The chain has TRBV6-5 and TRBJ1-1; maybe TRBD1 (5 bases). Between the trimmed V and J ends, which lost 6 bases and 3 bases, there was a span of 11 bases. Germline lookup yields CDR1 MNHEY and CDR2 SVGAGI. This CDR3 comprises 13 residues.

The rearrangement joins TRBV7-9 to TRBJ2-5; D ambiguous. The V gene lost 5 bases and the J gene lost 5 bases, with 6 bases spanning the gap. Germline lookup yields CDR1 SEHNR and CDR2 FQNEAQ (reference sequence). This CDR3 region has 11 residues. This CDR3 reads CASSERETQYF. In DNA form, the CDR3 reads TGTGCCAGCAGCGAACGGGAGACCCAGTACTTC.